The clone carrying this T cell receptor beta chain was picked up a small number of times. Antigen: not known. 13 Jbeta primers and 60 Vbeta primers were used for the PCR. Sequencing was performed with immunoSEQ multiplex PCR; in TCRdb, only in-frame clones are kept and a portion is missing. The sample shows fewer than 120,000 clones, 79% of them seen only once. This sample is part of a study of cytomegalovirus exposure and HLA in healthy donors. Findings and caveats of the study: V- and J-gene trimming in TCR beta was tied to a missense DCLRE1C variant by an analysis performed later.

This CDR3 has 14 residues. Germline V gene data show CDR1 as MNHEY and CDR2 as SVGAGI. Deletions cut 5 bases from V and 1 base from J, with 11 bases between. The sample was PBMCs. The clonotype was recovered from a man between 25 and 39 years old in good health and CMV-seropositive. V gene TRBV6-5 combines with J gene TRBJ1-1; D gene ambiguous. CDR3 protein: CASSREDKNTEAFF. Written as DNA, the CDR3 is TGTGCCAGCAGTCGAGAAGACAAGAACACTGAAGCTTTCTTT.